Given below is one T cell receptor (beta chain) in context. The record originates from a study of cytomegalovirus exposure and HLA in healthy donors. 60 Vbeta and 13 Jbeta primers were used in PCR. TCRdb's copy holds only in-frame clones and misses some; the assay was immunoSEQ multiplex PCR. The data show roughly 99,000 clones, with around three quarters seen just once and about 3.6% held by the top ten. Germline lookup yields CDR1 MNHNS and CDR2 SASEGT. V lost 1 base and J lost 2, with 18 bases in between. The CDR3 is 17 residues long. Specimen: PBMCs. This sequence joins TRBV6-1 and TRBJ2-7, with D maybe TRBD1 (7 bases). The receptor's source is a male donor in good health and CMV-seropositive. CDR3 loop: CASSEVPSAGGPYEQYF. The CDR3 nucleotides are TGTGCCAGCAGTGAAGTTCCCTCGGCAGGGGGGCCCTACGAGCAGTACTTC.